This TCR beta chain was documented in a study of cytomegalovirus exposure and HLA in healthy donors. Study-level information: Some 85 million unique TCRs from HLA-typed donors were held in an early data release. Regarding the study as a whole: Productive rates of about 90% or about 30% were seen for most TCR beta V segments in an earlier analysis.

Germline loops: CDR1 GTSNPN, CDR2 SVGIG (reference sequence). V was shortened by 5 bases and J by 0 bases, with 10 bases between the two germline ends. This CDR3 is built from 13 residues. As regards this clone: The antigen is unknown.

PCR involved 60 Vbeta and 13 Jbeta primers. Per the authors' pipeline: In a later analysis, some 10 million of some 80 million unique beta chains occurred in at least two donors. Assay used: immunoSEQ multiplex PCR; TCRdb lists only in-frame clones, some missing. The V and J calls and the clone size are those of that table, but D and trimming were determined from the DNA. The sample data list roughly 55,000 clones. The chain recombines TRBV30 with TRBJ1-2; D perhaps matches TRBD1 (5 bases). This TCR came from a man in his forties or fifties in good health and CMV-seropositive. Sequencing was carried out using PBMCs. The CDR3 DNA reads TGTGCCTGGGAGCAGGGAACTAACTATGGCTACACCTTC. Its protein product is CAWEQGTNYGYTF.